This is a list of T cell receptor beta chains from one sample in a study of T cells in Graves' hyperthyroidism and ophthalmopathy. MiXCR, applied by TCRdb to the multiplex PCR reads, yields one record per CDR3 protein. Among about 400,000 distinct CDR3 sequences, roughly 13% were seen once, and the ten largest hold around a tenth. Sequencing was performed on blood. These receptor sequences come from a woman between 18 and 30 years old with Graves' hyperthyroidism. CDR3s include the opening cysteine and the closing phenylalanine or tryptophan. The D gene is left open where the match is weak. Clone size is stated in some rows and not others, as once, few, many or a class when expanded.

cdr3_aa,cdr3_nt,cdr3_length,v_call,clone_size,d_call,j_call
CASRIGKVQGNQPQHF,TGTGCCAGCAGAATTGGAAAGGTACAGGGTAATCAGCCCCAGCATTTT,16,TRBV28,many,-,TRBJ1-5
CASSVDSGFDTQYF,TGTGCCAGCAGCGTAGATAGCGGATTCGATACGCAGTATTTT,14,TRBV9,few,-,TRBJ2-3
CASSSGSSGNSPLHF,TGTGCCAGCAGTTCCGGGTCCTCGGGGAATTCACCCCTCCACTTT,15,TRBV28,many,-,TRBJ1-6
CASRPLGSGNTIYF,TGTGCCAGCAGGCCTCTGGGTTCTGGAAACACCATATATTTT,14,TRBV28,many,-,TRBJ1-3
CASSPSQEGLGETQYF,TGTGCCAGCAGTCCGTCACAGGAGGGGCTCGGGGAGACCCAGTACTTC,16,TRBV28,-,-,TRBJ2-5
CASSGGWKGNTEAFF,TGTGCCAGCAGCGGCGGGTGGAAGGGGAACACTGAAGCTTTCTTT,15,TRBV9,many,-,TRBJ1-1
CATSDDQGEPYGYTF,TGTGCCACCAGTGATGACCAGGGGGAACCCTATGGCTACACCTTC,15,TRBV24-1,many,TRBD1,TRBJ1-2
CASRGYRGPVNYGYTF,TGTGCCAGCCGAGGCTACAGGGGGCCAGTTAACTATGGCTACACCTTC,16,TRBV2,many,TRBD1,TRBJ1-2
CAISEFARGNTEAFF,TGTGCCATCAGTGAGTTCGCGAGAGGGAACACTGAAGCTTTCTTT,15,TRBV10-3,many,-,TRBJ1-1
CASSSTLTGNTEAFF,TGTGCCAGCAGCTCAACGTTAACAGGGAACACTGAAGCTTTCTTT,15,TRBV5-1,-,-,TRBJ1-1
CASSGGGRARTDTQYF,TGTGCCAGCAGCGGTGGCGGGAGGGCCCGCACAGATACGCAGTATTTT,16,TRBV9,many,TRBD2,TRBJ2-3
CASSLERGTQYF,TGTGCCAGCAGCTTAGAGCGAGGGACCCAGTACTTC,12,TRBV11-2,many,-,TRBJ2-5
CASSLWASGSGNEQFF,TGTGCCAGCAGTTTATGGGCTAGCGGGAGTGGGAATGAGCAGTTCTTC,16,TRBV28,many,TRBD2,TRBJ2-1
CASSLYAAGVEETQYF,TGTGCCAGCAGTTTATACGCGGCAGGGGTAGAGGAGACCCAGTACTTC,16,TRBV28,-,-,TRBJ2-5
CASRGTGGNTIYF,TGTGCCAGCAGAGGGACAGGGGGAAACACCATATATTTT,13,TRBV25-1,once,TRBD1,TRBJ1-3
CSARDLQGGLGVESPLHF,TGCAGTGCTAGAGATTTACAGGGCGGATTGGGAGTGGAGTCACCCCTCCACTTT,18,TRBV20-1,-,-,TRBJ1-6
CASSLVSGNTIYF,TGTGCCAGCAGTTTGGTTAGCGGAAACACCATATATTTT,13,TRBV27,many,-,TRBJ1-3
CSARDLGRGGTSPLHF,TGCAGTGCTAGAGATTTGGGTAGAGGGGGAACTTCACCCCTCCACTTT,16,TRBV20-1,many,-,TRBJ1-6
CASSREYSYNEQFF,TGCGCCAGCAGCCGGGAGTACTCCTACAATGAGCAGTTCTTC,14,TRBV5-1,many,-,TRBJ2-1
CASTLGGGSVQNIQYF,TGTGCCAGCACTCTAGGTGGGGGGTCGGTGCAAAACATTCAGTACTTC,16,TRBV12-3/TRBV12-4,-,-,TRBJ2-4
CAISKGLAGETDTQYF,TGTGCCATCTCAAAGGGCCTAGCGGGGGAGACAGATACGCAGTATTTT,16,TRBV24-1,few,TRBD2,TRBJ2-3
CASSYAGTGVYEQYF,TGTGCCAGCAGCTACGCCGGGACAGGGGTCTACGAGCAGTACTTC,15,TRBV14,many,TRBD1,TRBJ2-7
CASRAGAGAGGYTF,TGTGCCAGCAGAGCGGGGGCAGGGGCAGGCGGCTACACCTTC,14,TRBV2,many,-,TRBJ1-2
CASSPGQGLDEQYF,TGTGCCAGCAGCCCGGGACAGGGTCTCGACGAGCAGTACTTC,14,TRBV12-3/TRBV12-4,many,TRBD1,TRBJ2-7
CATRTSGNYEQYF,TGTGCCACAAGGACTAGCGGTAACTACGAGCAGTACTTC,13,TRBV28,few,TRBD2,TRBJ2-7
CAWRPQRLSSF,TGTGCCTGGAGGCCCCAGAGGCTCTCGTCCTTC,11,TRBV30,many,-,TRBJ1-2
CASSLGGEQFF,TGTGCCAGCAGTTTGGGAGGTGAGCAGTTCTTC,11,TRBV11-3,many,-,TRBJ2-1
CASSPTSPGEGNQPQHF,TGTGCCAGCTCACCAACTTCCCCAGGGGAGGGCAATCAGCCCCAGCATTTT,17,TRBV18,few,-,TRBJ1-5
CASSSSTGPDYGYTF,TGTGCCAGCAGTTCATCCACGGGTCCGGACTATGGCTACACCTTC,15,TRBV6-1,many,-,TRBJ1-2
CASSPQAGGASGEQYF,TGTGCCAGCTCACCACAAGCAGGGGGCGCATCCGGCGAGCAGTACTTC,16,TRBV18,many,TRBD1,TRBJ2-7
CASSYSIGSSYNEQFF,TGTGCCAGCAGTTACTCCATAGGGAGCTCCTACAATGAGCAGTTCTTC,16,TRBV6-5,few,-,TRBJ2-1
CSTWSSGRANEQFF,TGCAGCACTTGGTCTAGCGGGAGGGCCAATGAGCAGTTCTTC,14,TRBV29-1,-,TRBD2,TRBJ2-1
CASSLVLRTSGNTIYF,TGTGCCAGCAGCTTAGTACTACGTACCTCTGGAAACACCATATATTTT,16,TRBV7-2,-,-,TRBJ1-3
CASRGGSYSDTQYF,TGTGCCAGCAGGGGCGGGAGTTACTCAGATACGCAGTATTTT,14,TRBV7-2,-,TRBD2,TRBJ2-3
CASSFGGASSYNSPLHF,TGTGCCAGCAGTTTTGGAGGGGCTAGCTCCTATAATTCACCCCTCCACTTT,17,TRBV28,many,-,TRBJ1-6
CASSPKGHNSPLHF,TGCGCCAGCAGCCCCAAAGGACATAATTCACCCCTCCACTTT,14,TRBV5-1,-,-,TRBJ1-6
CSARELEWRTYNEQFF,TGCAGTGCTAGAGAATTGGAATGGAGAACCTACAATGAGCAGTTCTTC,16,TRBV20-1,-,-,TRBJ2-1
CASRPGILYEQYF,TGTGCCAGCAGACCAGGGATTCTCTACGAGCAGTACTTC,13,TRBV2,many,-,TRBJ2-7
CASRLTSGRIGKQYF,TGTGCCAGCAGGTTGACTAGCGGGAGAATCGGAAAGCAGTATTTT,15,TRBV7-2,many,TRBD2,TRBJ2-3
CASSPRLAGAYEQYF,TGTGCCAGCTCACCACGACTAGCGGGCGCCTACGAGCAGTACTTC,15,TRBV18,many,TRBD2,TRBJ2-7
CASSLLAGGGYGYTF,TGTGCCAGCAGCTTATTGGCAGGGGGGGGATATGGCTACACCTTC,15,TRBV11-2,many,TRBD1,TRBJ1-2
CASSIESPVTRTRINQPQHF,TGTGCCAGTAGTATAGAATCGCCGGTCACACGTACCCGAATAAATCAGCCCCAGCATTTT,20,TRBV19,few,-,TRBJ1-5
CASSYSPIAGLYNEQFF,TGTGCCAGCAGTTACTCCCCAATAGCGGGACTCTACAATGAGCAGTTCTTC,17,TRBV6-2/TRBV6-3,many,TRBD2,TRBJ2-1
CASSYRTGPFPVEQYF,TGTGCCAGCAGTTACCGGACAGGCCCTTTTCCGGTGGAGCAGTACTTC,16,TRBV12-3/TRBV12-4,many,TRBD1,TRBJ2-7
CASGRGGQGNEQYF,TGTGCTAGTGGGCGTGGGGGACAGGGGAACGAGCAGTACTTC,14,TRBV12-5,many,TRBD1,TRBJ2-7
CASSLAELAGVYEQFF,TGTGCCAGCAGCTTAGCAGAGTTAGCGGGAGTATATGAGCAGTTCTTC,16,TRBV7-2,many,TRBD2,TRBJ2-1
CASSPGDGYEQYF,TGTGCCAGCTCACCGGGGGACGGATACGAGCAGTACTTC,13,TRBV18,few,-,TRBJ2-7
CSVSTTSYNQPQHF,TGCAGTGTTTCGACAACAAGTTACAATCAGCCCCAGCATTTT,14,TRBV20-1,many,-,TRBJ1-5
CSITGFSGNTEAFF,TGCAGTATAACCGGCTTTTCAGGGAACACTGAAGCTTTCTTT,14,TRBV20-1,many,-,TRBJ1-1
CASRGVRGQYNEQFF,TGTGCCAGCAGGGGGGTCCGAGGACAGTACAATGAGCAGTTCTTC,15,TRBV28,many,-,TRBJ2-1
CASTTKRDNEQFF,TGTGCCAGCACCACAAAACGGGACAATGAGCAGTTCTTC,13,TRBV7-9,many,-,TRBJ2-1
CASTVGHYETEAFF,TGTGCCAGCACGGTTGGACATTACGAGACTGAAGCTTTCTTT,14,TRBV6-1,many,-,TRBJ1-1
CASSPTGDSESYEQYF,TGTGCCAGCAGCCCGACCGGGGACAGTGAATCCTACGAGCAGTACTTC,16,TRBV5-4,-,TRBD1,TRBJ2-7
CSVGNRGSYTF,TGCAGCGTTGGAAACAGGGGTAGCTACACCTTC,11,TRBV29-1,many,TRBD1,TRBJ1-2